One T cell receptor beta chain is described in this entry. This clonotype appeared a few times. Its recognized antigen is unknown. No base qualities exist here, and no much larger clone lies one base off it. V loses 4 bases of germline sequence and J loses 2 bases, and the interval between the two ends is 6 bases. According to the germline V gene (reference sequence), CDR1 reads LGHDT and CDR2 reads YNNKEL. The CDR3 numbers 12 residues from cysteine through phenylalanine. The sequence is cut down to CDR3 DNA, 36 bases in frame from base 1. This sample is part of a study of early T cells in non-severe SARS-CoV-2 infection (dated by TCRdb to the early 2020s). Background for the entire study: Bulk RNA from unsorted whole blood was used for TCR sequencing, so alpha and beta chains could not be paired.

This was a case-control study nested in a cohort of healthcare workers in London, UK, who had nasopharyngeal swab PCR tests and blood samples taken every week. Healthcare workers were enrolled in the week of the UK lockdown, from 23 to 31 March 2020, and were followed every week for up to about 16 weeks. Library construction relied on 5' RACE. Sequencing was carried out with a NextSeq 500. To correct for sequencing error and PCR bias, the TCR library protocol tagged individual cDNA molecules with unique molecular identifiers. Sequencing covered both TCR alpha and beta chains, and within each sample the abundances of alpha and beta sequences were tightly co-correlated. Turning to the authors' computational methods: Decombinator V4 was used to annotate the V gene, J gene and CDR3 of the TCR sequences. TCRs were defined as expanded if a significant change between any two time points was detected under a Poisson model with p below 0.0001. TCR abundances were normalised to the total number of TCRs sequenced in each sample and reported as counts per million. TRAV1-2 paired with TRAJ12, TRAJ20 or TRAJ33 defined MAIT TCRs, while TRAV10 paired with TRAJ18 defined iNKT TCRs. VDJdb, accessed 1 November 2021, was searched for CMV, EBV and SARS-CoV-2 annotated TCRs, excluding TCRs annotated for multiple antigens. Starting from the raw public reads, TCRdb applied fastp trimming at Q25, assembled clones with MiXCR and retained in-frame beta chains. CDR3 protein sequences are deduplicated, and each keeps its most common genes and DNA. The V and J calls were determined by TCRdb, not by the authors. This sample comprises approximately 50,000 distinct CDR3 sequences, roughly 9.6% of them detected only once. The top ten constitute 13% of the sample.

The investigation overall reported the following: VDJdb matching was skewed toward anti-spike CD8 responses, so virus-specific expansions were likely underestimated and private and CD4 specificities were missed.

Recombination joined TRBV3-1 with TRBJ2-7; there is no confident call for the D gene. The clonotype originates from an adult who was a healthcare worker with PCR-confirmed SARS-CoV-2 infection or an uninfected control (not recorded which). The sample comprised whole blood. The nucleotide sequence reads TGTGCCAGCAGCCCTACAGCCTACGAGCAGTACTTC. Translated, it gives CASSPTAYEQYF.